This T cell receptor beta chain was documented in a study of shared clonotypes between healthy human individuals. Template for every sorted-subset replicate PCR totaled around 200 ng DNA, approximately 30,000 T cell genomes. Libraries were prepared by immunoSEQ multiplex PCR; TCRdb keeps only in-frame clonotypes and omits some of them. The data hold about 600,000 clones, with 97% observed a single time. This clone showed up just once. The specimen sequenced was naive CD4+ T cells sorted from blood. Stated subset: CD45RA+ positively selected. This receptor was identified in a woman aged 25 to 39 in good health.

CDR3 coding DNA: TGCGCCAGCAGCTTGGAGGCGGCTAGCGGGAGTTTAGGGAATGAGCAGTTCTTC. This encodes CASSLEAASGSLGNEQFF. This chain uses TRBV5-1 with TRBJ2-1; TRBD2 agrees at 10 bases. The V and J ends lost 0 bases and 7 bases, in that order; junction bases with no gene match: 13. Per germline, CDR1 SGHRS and CDR2 YFSETQ. The CDR3 is 18 residues long. Variable domain in full (rest from reference TRBV5-1 and TRBJ2-1): KAGVTQTPRYLIKTRGQQVTLSCSPISGHRSVSWYQQTPGQGLQFLFEYFSETQRNKGNFPGRFSGRQFSNSRSEMNVSTLELGDSALYLCASSLEAASGSLGNEQFFGPGTRLTVL.